The 8 T cell receptor beta chains listed next were all sequenced from one sample in a study of T cells after yellow fever vaccination. TCRdb itself ran the 5' RACE reads through MiXCR, one entry per CDR3 protein. This table has around 310,000 distinct CDR3 sequences, roughly 8.7% appearing once. The sample was PBMCs, taken on the day of the first yellow fever vaccination. These receptors were collected from a man younger than 30 who received the YFV17D yellow fever vaccine.

The table lists this clonotype with many counts. V gene TRBV3-1 combines with J gene TRBJ1-1; D is undetermined. CDR1 LGHDT and CDR2 YNNKEL come from the germline V gene (reference sequence). CDR3 size: 14 residues. With 0 bases removed from V and 10 bases from J, the gap between germline ends came to 15 bases. The CDR3 spells CASSQDSLYGGAFF. The CDR3 region has the DNA TGTGCCAGCAGCCAAGATTCCCTGTATGGAGGAGCTTTCTTT.

This clonotype was seen many times. The gene calls are TRBV12-3 or TRBV12-4 and TRBJ2-1; TRBD2 matches at 9 bases. This CDR3 has 15 residues. The V segment lost 6 bases and the J segment 6 bases; nucleotides outside the gene matches: 9. The CDR3 loop is CASSLWLAGTNEQFF. The CDR3 DNA is TGTGCCAGCAGCTTATGGCTAGCGGGGACCAATGAGCAGTTCTTC.

CDR3 amino acids: CASSIHRGWETQYF. CDR3 nucleotide sequence: TGTGCCAGCAGTATCCACAGGGGGTGGGAGACCCAGTACTTC. The chain combines TRBV27 with TRBJ2-5; 8 positions agree with TRBD1. Germline V gives CDR1 MNHEY, CDR2 SMNVEV (reference sequence). The V and J ends lost 5 bases and 5 bases, in that order; junction bases with no gene match: 7. The CDR3 runs to 14 residues.

The sample holds a few counts of this clonotype. This chain joins TRBV20-1 and TRBJ2-1, with a possible D match to TRBD1 (5 bases). V was cut by 1 base and J by 1 base, with 8 bases left in between. CDR1 and CDR2 (germline): DFQATT, SNEGSKA (reference sequence). The CDR3 consists of 14 residues. The CDR3 nucleotides are TGCAGTGCTAGAGTAGCAGGGTCCTACAATGAGCAGTTCTTC. It translates to CSARVAGSYNEQFF.

This chain uses TRBV20-1 with TRBJ2-1, with 9 bases lining up with TRBD2. The CDR3 consists of 14 residues. With 5 bases clipped from V and 7 bases from J, the junction kept 9 bases outside the gene matches. Germline loops: CDR1 DFQATT, CDR2 SNEGSKA (reference sequence). This CDR3 is CSAPPLAGLNEQFF. The CDR3 DNA is TGCAGTGCTCCACCTCTAGCGGGGTTGAATGAGCAGTTCTTC.

The chain joins TRBV5-4 to TRBJ2-1; 8 nucleotides match TRBD2. Per germline, CDR1 SGHNT and CDR2 YYREEE (reference sequence). The CDR3 is made up of 14 amino acids. Unmatched junction bases numbered 4, after V lost 3 bases and J lost 5 bases. The CDR3 protein is CASSWVAGNNEQFF. Written as DNA, the CDR3 is TGTGCCAGCAGCTGGGTAGCGGGGAACAATGAGCAGTTCTTC.

This clonotype appeared a few times. The CDR3 here is CASSSHPGQGFNQPQHF. For the CDR3, the DNA is TGTGCCAGCAGTAGCCACCCGGGACAGGGATTCAATCAGCCCCAGCATTTT. The V call is TRBV5-5, the J call TRBJ1-5; 9 bases align to TRBD1. CDR3 size: 17 residues. V was clipped by 5 bases and J by 3 bases; unmatched bases: 12. CDR1 is SGHKS, CDR2 YYEKEE, per germline (reference sequence).

This clonotype was found many times. The chain has TRBV4-1 and TRBJ2-7; D unresolved. The V end lost 1 base, the J end lost 0 bases, and 10 bases lay between the germline ends. The CDR3 has 15 amino acids. Germline V gene data show CDR1 as MGHRA and CDR2 as YSYEKL. Here the CDR3 reads CASSQVYRNSYEQYF. CDR3 DNA: TGCGCCAGCAGCCAAGTTTATCGGAACTCCTACGAGCAGTACTTC.